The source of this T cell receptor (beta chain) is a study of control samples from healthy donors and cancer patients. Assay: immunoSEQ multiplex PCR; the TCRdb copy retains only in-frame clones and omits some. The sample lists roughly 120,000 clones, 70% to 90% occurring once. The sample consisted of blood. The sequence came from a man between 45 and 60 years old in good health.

The CDR3 nucleotides are TGCGCCAGCAGCTTGGCCCCGGGGTATAGCAATCAGCCCCAGCATTTT. The encoded protein is CASSLAPGYSNQPQHF. The V gene is TRBV5-1, the J gene TRBJ1-5; D gene unclear. Trimming removed 0 bases from V and 0 bases from J, with 10 bases in between. CDR1 and CDR2 (germline): SGHRS, YFSETQ. This CDR3 is 16 amino acids long.